The source of this TCR beta chain is a study of OX40 agonist ivuxolimab in advanced cancers. Here immunoSEQ multiplex PCR was the method, and the copy in TCRdb shows in-frame clones only, minus some. The data hold about 70,000 clones, with 82% observed a single time. The length of the CDR3 is 13 residues. Germline-derived CDR1 and CDR2 are LNHDA and SQIVND (reference sequence). After removal of 2 bases from V and 4 bases from J, the junction contained 1 base not matched to a gene. The rearrangement links TRBV19 to TRBJ2-7; TRBD1 matches 8 bases. Sequenced here: CD4+ or CD8+ T cells sorted from blood, sampled in a trial of the OX40 agonist ivuxolimab. This TCR was sampled from an adult with an advanced solid tumor such as melanoma, head and neck, liver or kidney cancer. CDR3 in DNA: TGTGCCAGTAGTATACGGGACAGGTACGAGCAGTACTTC. Residues: CASSIRDRYEQYF.